This record looks at one T cell receptor (beta chain) sequence and its context. Libraries were prepared by immunoSEQ multiplex PCR; TCRdb keeps only in-frame clonotypes and omits some of them. The table has 65,000 to 90,000 clones, around 94% seen once. The CDR3 covers 18 residues. The source of the sample is a study of technical replicates of blood from several donors. The receptor was isolated from a human donor in good health. The chain joins TRBV12-2 to TRBJ2-5; TRBD2 was called by the table and not checked on the DNA. TRBV12-2 is tagged as a pseudogene. Sequenced: T cells isolated from PBMCs. The CDR3, as DNA: TGTGCGACCCACGGGGGGTCGCTTTTTGCCTGGGTACAAGAGACCCAGTACTTC. It specifies CATHGGSLFAWVQETQYF.